The 14 T cell receptor beta chains below all came from one sample that was sequenced in a study of HIV-infected patients and healthy controls. The repertoire came from unfractionated whole blood and reflected all unsorted peripheral T cells. Around 530 ng RNA was reverse transcribed with alpha and beta constant-region primers. Each of the alpha and beta chains got its own library through chain-specific third strand synthesis with indices. TCRdb fed the 5' RACE reads into MiXCR, producing one record per CDR3 protein. The top ten hold approximately 5.9% of the sample, which has some 20,000 distinct CDR3 sequences, about 8.2% seen once. The sequenced sample was blood. These receptors all stem from an adult in good health.

This clonotype has a count of ten or more. The chain uses TRBV10-1 and TRBJ2-1; 9 bases match TRBD2. Trimming removed 3 bases from V and 4 bases from J; junction bases left unmatched: 7. The CDR3 has 16 amino acids. Germline V gene data show CDR1 as WNHNN and CDR2 as SYGVQD (reference sequence). The CDR3 bases are TGCGCCAGCAGTGATCGGGTGACTAGCGGATACAATGAGCAGTTCTTC. Protein: CASSDRVTSGYNEQFF.

This clonotype has at least ten counts. V gene TRBV5-5 combines with J gene TRBJ2-3, with TRBD1 matching over 11 bases. Germline CDR1 reads SGHKS; CDR2 reads YYEKEE (reference sequence). This CDR3 has 20 residues. The ends lost 5 bases at V and 2 bases at J; junction bases unmatched: 19. The CDR3 region is CASSSRWTGGRRSHTDTQYF. CDR3 DNA: TGTGCCAGCAGTTCTCGTTGGACAGGGGGCAGGCGGAGCCACACAGATACGCAGTATTTT. The whole variable domain, filled in from reference TRBV5-5 and TRBJ2-3, reads DAGVTQSPTHLIKTRGQQVTLRCSPISGHKSVSWYQQVLGQGPQFIFQYYEKEERGRGNFPDRFSARQFPNYSSELNVNALLLGDSALYLCASSSRWTGGRRSHTDTQYFGPGTRLTVL.

In its sample, this clonotype is medium-sized. The chain is built from TRBV10-3 and TRBJ2-7; TRBD2 aligns across 7 bases. This CDR3 region has 13 residues. The germline V gene encodes CDR1 ENHRY and CDR2 SYGVKD. Germline trimming cut 9 bases from V and 0 bases from J; bases unmatched to any gene: 5. CDR3 sequence: CAIGAGPSYEQYF. CDR3 in DNA: TGTGCCATTGGAGCGGGGCCCTCCTACGAGCAGTACTTC.

In its sample, this clonotype was seen many times. The chain links TRBV7-2 to TRBJ2-1; possible D gene TRBD1, 5 bases. CDR1 is SGHTA, CDR2 FQGNSA, per germline. Trimming pared 1 base from V and 4 bases from J, leaving 8 bases between. This CDR3 spans 14 amino acids. CDR3 amino acids: CASSLVGRYNEQFF. CDR3 DNA: TGTGCCAGCAGCTTAGTGGGGCGTTACAATGAGCAGTTCTTC. Based on the CDR3 plus reference TRBV7-2 and TRBJ2-1, the full variable domain is GAGVSQSPSNKVTEKGKDVELRCDPISGHTALYWYRQSLGQGLEFLIYFQGNSAPDKSGLPSDRFSAERTGGSVSTLTIQRTQQEDSAVYLCASSLVGRYNEQFFGPGTRLTVL.

This clonotype is medium-sized (0.01 to 0.1%) in the sample. J is TRBJ1-6 and V is TRBV7-2; no clear D. Germline V gene sequence: CDR1 SGHTA, CDR2 FQGNSA. This CDR3 contains 15 residues. V dropped 3 bases and J dropped 10 bases, with 16 bases sitting between them. The CDR3: CASSLAHSEGSPLHF. The CDR3 coding sequence is TGTGCCAGCAGCTTGGCGCACTCGGAGGGATCACCCCTCCACTTT.

In its sample, this clonotype was seen many times. The J gene is TRBJ1-1, the V gene TRBV3-1; unclear D gene. This CDR3 comprises 16 residues. The germline V gene encodes CDR1 LGHDT and CDR2 YNNKEL (reference sequence). Trimming took 0 bases from V and 0 from J, leaving 11 bases between them. The CDR3 here is CASSQDSGNMNTEAFF. In DNA, the CDR3 is TGTGCCAGCAGCCAAGATTCAGGTAACATGAACACTGAAGCTTTCTTT.

The table lists this clonotype with many counts. The CDR3 nucleotides are TGTGCCAGCGGGAAGGACTCCCGAAGTGTGCAGTACTTC. This gives the protein CASGKDSRSVQYF. The chain uses TRBV7-2 and TRBJ2-7; D might be TRBD2 (5 bases). Germline V gene lookup returns CDR1 SGHTA and CDR2 FQGNSA. This CDR3 has 13 residues. The V and J ends lost 8 bases and 9 bases respectively, with 20 bases between them.

This clonotype has a handful of counts. CDR3 amino acids: CASSYVPGLAGRTDTQYF. The CDR3 nucleotides are TGTGCCAGCAGTTACGTCCCGGGACTAGCGGGACGCACAGATACGCAGTATTTT. The V and J genes are TRBV6-2 or TRBV6-3 and TRBJ2-3; 13 bases fit TRBD2. Germline assignment: CDR1 MNHEY and CDR2 SVGEGT. The CDR3 loop spans 18 amino acids. Trimming cost V 2 bases and J 1 base; bases outside gene matches: 6.

This clonotype was recorded at least ten times. This chain joins TRBV6-1 and TRBJ1-2, with TRBD1 matching 9 bases. This CDR3 is 14 amino acids long. CDR1 and CDR2 (germline): MNHNS, SASEGT. With V trimmed by 7 bases and J by 4 bases, 7 bases remained unmatched. The CDR3 bases are TGTGCCAGCATTGGGACAGGGATAATCTATGGCTACACCTTC. Its protein product is CASIGTGIIYGYTF.

V is TRBV6-5 and J is TRBJ2-2; D is possibly TRBD1 (9 bases). CDR3 length: 18 amino acids. Germline CDR1 MNHEY, CDR2 SVGAGI. The V end lost 6 bases, the J end lost 10 bases, and 30 bases lay between the germline ends. CDR3 region: CASSGGGRTGVRSEELFF. In nucleotides, the CDR3 is TGTGCCAGCAGCGGCGGGGGGAGGACAGGGGTGAGGAGTGAGGAGCTGTTTTTT.

This clonotype was observed many times. CDR3 nucleotide sequence: TGCGCCAGCAGCCAAGTTATTCGTACTAGGATATGGAACACTGAAGCTTTCTTT. Translating gives CASSQVIRTRIWNTEAFF. V and J are TRBV4-1 and TRBJ1-1; D unclear. The CDR3 has 18 amino acids. Trimming removed 1 base at V and 1 base at J, with 19 bases between. In germline, CDR1 is MGHRA, CDR2 YSYEKL.

This clonotype is termed medium-sized (0.01 to 0.1%). The genes are TRBV5-1 and TRBJ2-7, with TRBD1 matching 8 bases. The V and J ends lost 6 bases and 0 bases, in that order; junction bases with no gene match: 8. The CDR3 extends over 15 amino acids. The germline CDR1 and CDR2 sequences are SGHRS and YFSETQ. CDR3 sequence (DNA): TGCGCCAGCATAGAAGGACAGGGAAGCTCCTACGAGCAGTACTTC. It codes for CASIEGQGSSYEQYF.

There are many counts of this clonotype. The rearrangement links TRBV6-2 or TRBV6-3 to TRBJ2-3; 8 bases match TRBD2. The CDR3 has 15 residues. J lost 1 base, V lost 7 bases, and 7 bases had no gene match. Germline V gives CDR1 MNHEY, CDR2 SVGEGT. In DNA form, the CDR3 reads TGTGCCAGCAATACAGCGGGAGCAGGCACAGATACGCAGTATTTT. Its translation: CASNTAGAGTDTQYF.

This clonotype was picked up many times. In DNA, the CDR3 is TGTGCCAGCAGGTGGGCGGGGGAGCAGTTCTTC. Translation: CASRWAGEQFF. The rearrangement joins TRBV6-5 to TRBJ2-1; perhaps TRBD2 as D (6 bases). Trimming took off 6 bases at V and 10 bases at J, with 10 bases between the two ends. CDR3 length: 11 amino acids. Germline CDR1 and CDR2: MNHEY and SVGAGI.